One sample yielded the 5 T cell receptor beta chains listed below, sequenced in a study of T cells in tuberculosis. Time point here: new active TB diagnosis, blood taken before or within 7 days of starting treatment. Some clones are missing from TCRdb's copy, which holds only in-frame ones; the method was immunoSEQ multiplex PCR. The table has 30,000 to 35,000 clones, about 90% seen once; the top ten hold under 9%. Source: PBMCs, taken at tuberculosis diagnosis. Receptors were obtained from an adult with tuberculosis. Some clones in this sample may be carry-over from other donors' samples.

J is TRBJ2-3 and V is TRBV5-1; 7 bases align to TRBD1. Germline V gene sequence: CDR1 SGHRS, CDR2 YFSETQ. The CDR3 loop spans 17 amino acids. Trimming took 0 bases from V and 1 from J; bases not matched to a gene: 8. The CDR3 is CASSLESRGWGTDTQYF. The CDR3 DNA reads as TGCGCCAGCAGCTTGGAGAGCAGGGGGTGGGGCACAGATACGCAGTATTTT.

The chain uses TRBV4-1 and TRBJ1-2; 7 bases agree with TRBD1. Germline V lookup: CDR1 MGHRA, CDR2 YSYEKL. CDR3 length: 16 amino acids. V trimming: 7 bases; J trimming: 0 bases; junction bases outside the gene matches: 11. CDR3 coding DNA: TGCGCCAGCACGTCCCGGGACAGAAAGACTAACTATGGCTACACCTTC. This codes for CASTSRDRKTNYGYTF.

This chain links TRBV4-2 with TRBJ1-1; D is ambiguous. V lost 4 bases, J lost 4 bases, and 10 bases lay in between. The CDR3 loop spans 13 amino acids. Germline CDR1 LGHNA, CDR2 YNFKEQ. The CDR3 protein is CASSRLGGTEAFF. In DNA, the CDR3 is TGTGCCAGCAGCCGTCTCGGAGGCACTGAAGCTTTCTTT.

The table lists this clone with a count of one. The rearrangement uses TRBV7-9 and TRBJ2-1; 12 bases align to TRBD2. The CDR3 extends over 17 amino acids. CDR1 SEHNR and CDR2 FQNEAQ come from the germline V gene (reference sequence). The trim removed 1 base at V and 8 bases at J, leaving 9 bases unmatched. The CDR3: CASSLVGLAGGPDEQFF. In DNA form, the CDR3 reads TGTGCCAGCAGCTTAGTGGGGCTAGCGGGGGGGCCGGATGAGCAGTTCTTC.

This rearrangement joins TRBV7-9 to TRBJ1-5, with 7 bases fitting TRBD1. J lost 4 bases, V lost 5 bases, and 5 bases had no gene match. The germline CDR1 and CDR2 sequences are SEHNR and FQNEAQ (reference sequence). The CDR3 runs 14 residues. CDR3 in DNA: TGTGCCAGCAGCCGGGACAGCAAAAATCAGCCCCAGCATTTT. This encodes CASSRDSKNQPQHF.